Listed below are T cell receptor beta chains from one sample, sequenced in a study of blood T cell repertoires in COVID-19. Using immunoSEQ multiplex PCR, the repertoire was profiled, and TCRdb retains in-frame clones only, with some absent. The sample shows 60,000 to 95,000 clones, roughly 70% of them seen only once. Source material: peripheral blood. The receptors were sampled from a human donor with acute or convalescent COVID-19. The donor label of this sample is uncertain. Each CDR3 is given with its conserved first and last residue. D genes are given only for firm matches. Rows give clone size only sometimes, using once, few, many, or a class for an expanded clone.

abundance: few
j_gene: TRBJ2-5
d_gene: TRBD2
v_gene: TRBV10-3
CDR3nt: TGTGCCATCAGTGAGGAACTAGCGGACCAAGAGACCCAGTACTTC
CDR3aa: CAISEELADQETQYF

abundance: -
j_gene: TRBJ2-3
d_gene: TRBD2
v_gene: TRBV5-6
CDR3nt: TGTGCCAGCAGCTTGGAAACTAGCGGGGGCGATACGCAGTATTTT
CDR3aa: CASSLETSGGDTQYF

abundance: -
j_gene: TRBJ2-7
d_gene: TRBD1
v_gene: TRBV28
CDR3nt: TGTGCCAGCAGGTCCGGACAGGGGGCGCGAAGCTCCTACGAGCAGTACTTC
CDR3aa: CASRSGQGARSSYEQYF

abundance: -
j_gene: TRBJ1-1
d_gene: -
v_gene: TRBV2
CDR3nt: TGTGCCAGCAGTGTCCAGGCGGGTATGAACACTGAAGCTTTCTTT
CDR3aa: CASSVQAGMNTEAFF

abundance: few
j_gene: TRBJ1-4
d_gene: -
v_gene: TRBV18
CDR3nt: TGTGCCAGCTCACCACAAGCAGGGTTTCGGGCAACTAATGAAAAACTGTTTTTT
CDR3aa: CASSPQAGFRATNEKLFF

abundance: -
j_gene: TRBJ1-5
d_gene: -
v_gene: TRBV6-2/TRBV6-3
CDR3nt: TGTGCCAGCAGTTACTCAGGGGCACTTAGCAATCAGCCCCAGCATTTT
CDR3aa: CASSYSGALSNQPQHF

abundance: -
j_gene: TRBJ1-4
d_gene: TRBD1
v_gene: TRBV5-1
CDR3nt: TGCGCCAGCAGCGGACAGGGGGCAGGGGAAAAACTGTTTTTT
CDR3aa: CASSGQGAGEKLFF

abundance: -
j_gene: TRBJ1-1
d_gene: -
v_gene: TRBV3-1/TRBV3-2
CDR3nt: TGTGCCAGCAGCCAGCTGGGCCGGAACACTGAAGCTTTCTTT
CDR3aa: CASSQLGRNTEAFF

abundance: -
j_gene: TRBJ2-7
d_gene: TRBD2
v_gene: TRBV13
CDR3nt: TGTGCCAGCAGCTCTCGGACTAGCGGGAGGCTCAGCTCCTACGAGCAGTACTTC
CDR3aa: CASSSRTSGRLSSYEQYF

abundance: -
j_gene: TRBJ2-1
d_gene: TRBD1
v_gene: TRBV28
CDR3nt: TGTGCCAGCAGGCCCTCGACAGGGTTGGTACTCTATGAGCAGTTCTTC
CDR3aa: CASRPSTGLVLYEQFF

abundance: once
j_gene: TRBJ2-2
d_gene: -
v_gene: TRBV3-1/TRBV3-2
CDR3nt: TGTGCCAGCTCCTCGAGGGTGACCGGGGAGCTGTTTTTT
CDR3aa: CASSSRVTGELFF

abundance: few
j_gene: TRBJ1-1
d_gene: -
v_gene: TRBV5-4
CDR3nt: TGTGCCAGCAGTTTACGAGGTGGAATGAACACTGAAGCTTTCTTT
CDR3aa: CASSLRGGMNTEAFF

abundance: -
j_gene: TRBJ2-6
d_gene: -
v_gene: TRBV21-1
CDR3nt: TGTGCCAGCAGCACCTCCGGGACAGGGGGCGCATCTGGGGCCAACGTCCTGACTTTC
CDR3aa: CASSTSGTGGASGANVLTF

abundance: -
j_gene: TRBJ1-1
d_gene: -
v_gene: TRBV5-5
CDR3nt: TGTGCCAGCAGAAAGGACACCTACACTGAAGCTTTCTTT
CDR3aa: CASRKDTYTEAFF

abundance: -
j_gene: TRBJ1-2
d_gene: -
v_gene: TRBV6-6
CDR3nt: TGTGCCAGCAGTTACTCGGAGTTCTACTATGGCTACACCTTC
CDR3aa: CASSYSEFYYGYTF

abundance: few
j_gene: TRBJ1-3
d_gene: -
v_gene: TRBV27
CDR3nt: TGTGCCAGCAACATCAGGGTAATTGGAAACACCATATATTTT
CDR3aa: CASNIRVIGNTIYF

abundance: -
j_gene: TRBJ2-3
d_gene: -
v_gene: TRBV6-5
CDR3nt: TGTGCCGGCCGTAGGCGGGCCACAGATACGCAGTATTTT
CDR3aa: CAGRRRATDTQYF